Listed below are T cell receptor beta chains from one sample, sequenced in a study of blood T cells in healthy people across ages. From the 5' RACE reads, TCRdb called clonotypes with MiXCR, one entry per CDR3 protein. This sample has over 500,000 distinct CDR3 sequences, with 25% to 35% found just once. Another study also made use of these data, one on T cells of mothers and their children.

Sequences were obtained from blood. The source is a boy aged 2 to 10 in good health. The CDR3 runs from the conserved cysteine through the conserved F or W. D genes are given only for firm matches. Where a row states a size, it is once, few, many or the class of an expanded clone; other rows omit it.

TRBV12-3/TRBV12-4,.,TRBJ2-7,TRBD2,CASSPAGGVYEQYF,TGTGCCAGCAGCCCCGCGGGAGGGGTCTACGAGCAGTACTTC
TRBV29-1,.,TRBJ1-1,TRBD1,CSVDWAGGGINTEAFF,TGCAGCGTTGACTGGGCAGGGGGAGGGATTAACACTGAAGCTTTCTTT
TRBV2,.,TRBJ2-3,.,CASSPLATQYF,TGTGCCAGCAGTCCCCTGGCTACGCAGTATTTT
TRBV7-9,.,TRBJ2-3,.,CASSAGPQTSKTQYF,TGTGCCAGCAGCGCGGGACCACAAACGAGCAAGACGCAGTATTTT
TRBV6-5,.,TRBJ2-3,.,CASRDSSGLAQYF,TGTGCCAGCAGGGACAGCTCCGGGCTCGCGCAGTATTTT
TRBV15,few,TRBJ1-1,.,CATSRGDAGSSGTEAFF,TGTGCCACCAGCAGAGGTGACGCGGGGAGTAGTGGCACTGAAGCTTTCTTT
TRBV12-3/TRBV12-4,few,TRBJ2-7,TRBD2,CASCSSGSLSGKQYF,TGTGCCAGCTGTTCTAGCGGGAGCCTTTCCGGCAAGCAGTACTTC
TRBV11-2,few,TRBJ2-3,TRBD1,CASSLRQGAATDTQYF,TGTGCCAGCAGCTTACGTCAGGGGGCAGCCACAGATACGCAGTATTTT
TRBV7-9,few,TRBJ1-6,.,CASSLIFLNSPLHF,TGTGCCAGCAGCTTAATCTTTCTAAATTCACCCCTCCACTTT
TRBV7-9,few,TRBJ2-5,.,CASSVAVQETQYF,TGTGCCAGCAGCGTCGCGGTCCAAGAGACCCAGTACTTC
TRBV7-2,few,TRBJ1-6,.,CASSFERASPLHF,TGTGCCAGCAGCTTTGAAAGGGCTTCACCCCTCCACTTT
TRBV6-5,few,TRBJ1-1,TRBD1,CASSVPGQGRAFF,TGTGCCAGCAGTGTCCCGGGACAGGGGCGAGCTTTCTTT
TRBV7-9,few,TRBJ2-5,TRBD1,CASSLPRQGPETQYF,TGTGCCAGCAGCTTGCCAAGACAGGGGCCAGAGACCCAGTACTTC
TRBV5-5,.,TRBJ1-4,.,CASGLVLQMEEKLFF,TGTGCCAGCGGCTTGGTGCTTCAGATGGAGGAAAAACTGTTTTTT
TRBV6-2/TRBV6-3,.,TRBJ2-1,TRBD2,CASSYSRTSGGGNEQFF,TGTGCCAGCAGTTACTCTAGGACTAGCGGGGGGGGCAATGAGCAGTTCTTC
TRBV7-9,.,TRBJ1-2,.,CASSFSQGIGPAFYGYTF,TGTGCCAGCAGCTTTTCCCAGGGTATAGGTCCTGCCTTCTATGGCTACACCTTC
TRBV5-1,.,TRBJ2-7,.,CASKGGVSYEQYF,TGCGCCAGCAAAGGCGGGGTATCCTACGAGCAGTACTTC
TRBV3-1,.,TRBJ2-1,.,CASSQLQSSYNEQFF,TGTGCCAGCAGCCAGCTCCAGAGCTCCTACAATGAGCAGTTCTTC
TRBV7-9,.,TRBJ2-7,TRBD1,CASSLARQGPYEQYF,TGTGCCAGCAGCTTAGCGCGACAGGGGCCCTACGAGCAGTACTTC
TRBV11-2,few,TRBJ2-4,.,CASSSPGHWKNIQYF,TGTGCCAGCAGCTCCCCGGGCCATTGGAAAAACATTCAGTACTTC
TRBV20-1,.,TRBJ2-7,TRBD2,CSAKAAGGSYEQYF,TGCAGTGCTAAGGCCGCGGGGGGCTCCTACGAGCAGTACTTC
TRBV5-6,few,TRBJ1-2,TRBD1,CASSPFDRAIGSYGYTF,TGTGCCAGCAGCCCTTTCGACAGGGCGATCGGGAGCTATGGCTACACCTTC
TRBV14,.,TRBJ2-6,.,CASSQDGQIHSGANVLTF,TGCGCCAGCAGCCAAGATGGTCAGATCCACTCTGGGGCCAACGTCCTGACTTTC
TRBV20-1,.,TRBJ2-1,.,CSANDPGSYNEQFF,TGCAGTGCTAATGATCCCGGGTCATACAATGAGCAGTTCTTC
TRBV18,.,TRBJ2-1,.,CASSNDRFPYNEQFF,TGTGCCAGCTCAAACGACAGATTCCCCTACAATGAGCAGTTCTTC
TRBV19,few,TRBJ2-3,.,CASSTPGMLSRPRTDTQYF,TGTGCCAGTAGTACCCCAGGAATGCTTAGCCGCCCACGCACAGATACGCAGTATTTT
TRBV11-2,.,TRBJ2-7,TRBD2,CASSPRPTSGGPYEQYF,TGTGCCAGCAGCCCACGTCCTACTAGCGGGGGGCCTTACGAGCAGTACTTC
TRBV20-1,.,TRBJ2-4,.,CSARDRGGGNKNIQYF,TGCAGTGCTAGAGATCGAGGGGGAGGAAATAAAAACATTCAGTACTTC
TRBV11-2,.,TRBJ1-2,.,CASSFQGRRKGYTF,TGTGCCAGCAGCTTCCAGGGACGAAGAAAAGGCTACACCTTC
TRBV3-1,few,TRBJ2-1,TRBD2,CASSQERASGKGNEQFF,TGTGCCAGCAGCCAAGAGAGGGCTAGCGGGAAGGGCAATGAGCAGTTCTTC
TRBV20-1,.,TRBJ2-7,TRBD2,CSARDSGRVDSYEQYF,TGCAGTGCTAGAGATAGCGGGAGGGTGGACTCCTACGAGCAGTACTTC
TRBV12-3/TRBV12-4,.,TRBJ1-5,.,CASRKGTLPGQPQHF,TGTGCCAGCAGAAAGGGGACTCTCCCCGGGCAGCCCCAGCATTTT
TRBV28,few,TRBJ2-7,.,CASSFPMGAYEQYF,TGTGCCAGCAGTTTCCCTATGGGCGCCTACGAGCAGTACTTC
TRBV12-5,few,TRBJ2-5,TRBD2,CASGLGWREGEETQYF,TGTGCTAGTGGTTTGGGGTGGCGGGAGGGTGAGGAGACCCAGTACTTC
TRBV7-9,many,TRBJ1-2,.,CASSLRSNYGYTF,TGTGCCAGCAGTTTAAGGAGTAACTATGGCTACACCTTC
TRBV25-1,few,TRBJ2-7,TRBD1,CASVPTGQFYEQYF,TGTGCCAGCGTACCAACGGGACAGTTCTACGAGCAGTACTTC